The 15 T cell receptor beta chains below come from one sample, sequenced in a study of T cells in Graves' hyperthyroidism and ophthalmopathy. RNA transcripts were the template for amplifying TCR beta CDR3 regions. RT-PCR in the first round (using the HTBI primer set) targeted the TCR CDR3. In TCRdb, the multiplex PCR reads were re-called with MiXCR into one record per CDR3 protein. The sample has 550,000 to 850,000 distinct CDR3 sequences, about 19% seen once. The sample comprised blood. These TCRs come from a woman aged 45-60 years with Graves' hyperthyroidism that later progressed to Graves' ophthalmopathy.

For the CDR3, the DNA is TGCAGTGCTGGGGGACAGGGCGACGGTAATTCACCCCTCCACTTT. Its translation: CSAGGQGDGNSPLHF. V gene TRBV20-1 combines with J gene TRBJ1-6; 9 bases are shared with TRBD1. J gave up 6 bases and V 5 bases, and 8 bases lay outside the gene matches. The CDR3 extends over 15 amino acids. Germline V gene data show CDR1 as DFQATT and CDR2 as SNEGSKA (reference sequence).

As for this clonotype: This clone may be a read error of a much larger clone one base away. This rearrangement joins TRBV20-1 to TRBJ2-7, with D perhaps TRBD1 (6 bases). V lost 0 bases and J lost 0, with 12 bases in between. The CDR3 extends over 15 amino acids. Germline values: CDR1 DFQATT, CDR2 SNEGSKA (reference sequence). The CDR3 loop reads CSARETETGSYEQYF. The CDR3 DNA reads TGCAGTGCTAGAGAAACCGAGACAGGCTCCTACGAGCAGTACTTC.

This chain uses TRBV5-1 with TRBJ1-1; no reliable D call. Trimming removed 4 bases at V and 7 bases at J, with 11 bases between. Germline CDR1 SGHRS, CDR2 YFSETQ. The length of the CDR3 is 12 residues. In DNA form, the CDR3 reads TGCGCCAGCAGCGGGTGGGCGGATGAAGCTTTCTTT. Translation: CASSGWADEAFF.

This rearrangement joins TRBV19 to TRBJ1-5; D is possibly TRBD1 (6 bases). V was shortened by 7 bases and J by 2 bases, with 12 bases between the two germline ends. Germline lookup yields CDR1 LNHDA and CDR2 SQIVND (reference sequence). The CDR3 length is 14 residues. This CDR3 is CASIGDTRNQPQHF. In DNA form, the CDR3 reads TGTGCCAGTATTGGGGACACCCGCAATCAGCCCCAGCATTTT.

In its sample, this clonotype was seen many times. The V call is TRBV5-1, the J call TRBJ2-3, with unresolved D. The germline gives CDR1 SGHRS, CDR2 YFSETQ. Trimming shortened V by 1 base and J by 3 bases, and 15 bases separated the two germline ends. There are 16 residues in the CDR3. DNA of the CDR3: TGCGCCAGCAGCTTGCCCCGAGGAGTTGGTACAGATACGCAGTATTTT. Translation gives CASSLPRGVGTDTQYF.

V is TRBV30 and J is TRBJ2-3; the D gene is possibly TRBD2 (7 bases). This CDR3 region has 18 residues. The V end was cut by 0 bases, the J end by 2 bases, with 21 bases between. The germline V gene encodes CDR1 GTSNPN and CDR2 SVGIG (reference sequence). CDR3 bases: TGTGCCTGGAGTGTTCCTCTAGGGGGGGCCCGATTCACAGATACGCAGTATTTT. Protein: CAWSVPLGGARFTDTQYF.

The chain combines TRBV20-1 with TRBJ1-2, with unresolved D. Trimming shortened V by 0 bases and J by 13 bases, and 15 bases separated the two germline ends. From germline, CDR1 is DFQATT and CDR2 SNEGSKA (reference sequence). There are 12 residues in the CDR3. CDR3 in DNA: TGCAGTGCTAGAGATTGGGCAGTAATTGCCACCTTC. As protein: CSARDWAVIATF.

This sequence joins TRBV14 and TRBJ1-1; D not resolved. This CDR3 has 14 residues. CDR1 and CDR2 (germline): SGHDN, FVKESK. Between the trimmed V and J ends, which lost 1 base and 6 bases, there was a span of 12 bases. The CDR3 sequence is CASSQGYSNAEAFF. CDR3 nucleotides: TGTGCCAGCAGCCAAGGATACTCAAACGCTGAAGCTTTCTTT. Full variable domain (remainder filled in from reference TRBV14 and TRBJ1-1): EAGVTQFPSHSVIEKGQTVTLRCDPISGHDNLYWYRRVMGKEIKFLLHFVKESKQDESGMPNNRFLAERTGGTYSTLKVQPAELEDSGVYFCASSQGYSNAEAFFGQGTRLTVV.

This clonotype was seen at least ten times. The chain has TRBV3-1 and TRBJ2-1; 8 nucleotides agree with TRBD2. V dropped 1 base and J dropped 6; count of bases not matched to a gene: 2. The CDR3 extends over 14 amino acids. CDR1 LGHDT and CDR2 YNNKEL come from the germline V gene (reference sequence). The CDR3 spells CASSQVSGGNEQFF. CDR3 DNA sequence: TGTGCCAGCAGCCAAGTCAGCGGGGGCAATGAGCAGTTCTTC.

This clonotype was seen a handful of times. The V gene is TRBV3-1, the J gene TRBJ1-4; D perhaps matches TRBD1 (5 bases). CDR3 size: 20 residues. Germline-derived CDR1 and CDR2 are LGHDT and YNNKEL (reference sequence). The ends were cut back, 0 bases at V and 2 bases at J, with 22 bases in the middle. The DNA of the CDR3 is TGTGCCAGCAGCCAAGAACTTCCACAAGGGGAATGGGCGACTAATGAAAAACTGTTTTTT. It encodes CASSQELPQGEWATNEKLFF.

The genes are TRBV7-2 and TRBJ2-1; the D gene could be TRBD1 or TRBD2 (6 bases each). The germline V gene has CDR1 SGHTA and CDR2 FQGNSA. Trimming pared 5 bases from V and 2 bases from J, leaving 19 bases between. This CDR3 spans 17 amino acids. The CDR3 DNA reads TGTGCCAGCAGCCTAACCCGAGGGGGGTTAGCCTACAATGAGCAGTTCTTC. It codes for CASSLTRGGLAYNEQFF. Full variable domain (rest looked up from reference TRBV7-2 and TRBJ2-1): GAGVSQSPSNKVTEKGKDVELRCDPISGHTALYWYRQSLGQGLEFLIYFQGNSAPDKSGLPSDRFSAERTGGSVSTLTIQRTQQEDSAVYLCASSLTRGGLAYNEQFFGPGTRLTVL.

This clonotype was picked up many times. J is TRBJ2-3 and V is TRBV20-1; 8 nucleotides agree with TRBD2. This CDR3 region has 14 residues. Germline CDR1 reads DFQATT; CDR2 reads SNEGSKA (reference sequence). V was pared by 5 bases and J by 3 bases, with 7 bases of the junction left unmatched. The CDR3: CSAPRGGGTDTQYF. DNA of the CDR3: TGCAGTGCTCCCCGGGGCGGGGGGACAGATACGCAGTATTTT.

The chain recombines TRBV5-1 with TRBJ1-2; a possible D gene is TRBD1 (6 bases). Deletions cut 4 bases from V and 0 bases from J, with 19 bases between. Germline V gene data show CDR1 as SGHRS and CDR2 as YFSETQ. This CDR3 is 17 amino acids long. The CDR3 is CASSPGSGGGANYGYTF. The CDR3 region has the DNA TGCGCCAGCAGCCCTGGGAGTGGAGGGGGAGCTAACTATGGCTACACCTTC.

There are many counts of this clonotype. The rearrangement uses TRBV6-1 and TRBJ1-1; D is possibly TRBD1 (6 bases). This CDR3 is built from 15 residues. Between the trimmed V and J ends, which lost 6 bases and 0 bases, there was a span of 14 bases. Germline V gene data show CDR1 as MNHNS and CDR2 as SASEGT. CDR3: CASSPSNRVNTEAFF. The CDR3 region has the DNA TGTGCCAGCAGCCCCAGCAACAGGGTGAACACTGAAGCTTTCTTT.

This clonotype showed up many times. The V and J genes are TRBV6-1 and TRBJ1-1; D unresolved. CDR1 and CDR2 (germline): MNHNS, SASEGT. This CDR3 contains 14 residues. The V end was cut by 1 base, the J end by 9 bases, with 15 bases between. CDR3 amino acids: CASSEVQGFVQAFF. The CDR3 nucleotides are TGTGCCAGCAGTGAAGTACAAGGGTTCGTCCAAGCTTTCTTT.